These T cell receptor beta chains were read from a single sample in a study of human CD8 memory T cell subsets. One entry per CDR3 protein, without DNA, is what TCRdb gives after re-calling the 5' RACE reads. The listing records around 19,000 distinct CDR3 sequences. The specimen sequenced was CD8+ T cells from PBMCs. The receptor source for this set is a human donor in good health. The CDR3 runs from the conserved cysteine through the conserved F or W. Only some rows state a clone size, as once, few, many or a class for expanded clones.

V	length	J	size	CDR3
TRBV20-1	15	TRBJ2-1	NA	CSAPWGGRDYNEQFF
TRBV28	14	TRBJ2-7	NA	CASSSTSGSYEQYF
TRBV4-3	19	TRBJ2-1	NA	CASSQDGAGTGGPYNEQFF
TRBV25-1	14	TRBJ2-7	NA	CASSEYVGAYEQYF
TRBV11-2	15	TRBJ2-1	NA	CASSLGGPPYNEQFF
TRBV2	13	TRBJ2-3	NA	CASGTYNTDTQYF
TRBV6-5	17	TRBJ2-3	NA	CASSYSPTGESTDTQYF
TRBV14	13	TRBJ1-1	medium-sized	CASSQAHRTPAFF
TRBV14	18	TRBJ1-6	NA	CASSLVGETGQRGSPLHF
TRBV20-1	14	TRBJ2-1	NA	CSASRLAGNNEQFF
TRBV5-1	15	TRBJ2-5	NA	CASSLKGLAEETQYF
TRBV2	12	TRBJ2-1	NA	CASTPVLDEQFF
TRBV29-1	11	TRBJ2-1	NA	CSVGGRDEQFF
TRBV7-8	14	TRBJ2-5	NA	CASSFRELQETQYF
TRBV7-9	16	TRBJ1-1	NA	CASSPAGQGRATEAFF
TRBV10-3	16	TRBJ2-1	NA	CAISEWDGGTNNEQFF
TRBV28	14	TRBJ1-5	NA	CASSRDREFQPQHF
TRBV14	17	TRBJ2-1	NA	CASSQLRRGRVYNEQFF
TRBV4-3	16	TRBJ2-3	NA	CASSQMLGGMADTQYF
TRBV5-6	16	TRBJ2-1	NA	CASSLEGWVTYNEQFF
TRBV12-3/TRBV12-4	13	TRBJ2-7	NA	CASSVTGINEQYF
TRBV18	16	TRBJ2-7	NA	CASSPIPVRGGDEQYF
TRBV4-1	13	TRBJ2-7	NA	CASSQGPGVEQYF
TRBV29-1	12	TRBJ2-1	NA	CSVEARNNEQFF
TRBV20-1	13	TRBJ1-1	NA	CSASWDRDTEAFF
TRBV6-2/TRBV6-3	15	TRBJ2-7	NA	CASSYSLGLAYEQYF
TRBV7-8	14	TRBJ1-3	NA	CASSLLGAGNTIYF
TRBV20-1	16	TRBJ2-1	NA	CSARDRSTSILNEQFF
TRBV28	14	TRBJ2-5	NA	CASTRDRGQETQYF